A single sample is the source of the 12 T cell receptor beta chains below, sequenced in a study of blood T cell repertoires in COVID-19. Sequencing used immunoSEQ multiplex PCR; TCRdb keeps in-frame clones, though not all of them. The profile covers 150,000 or so clones, with over 80% appearing a single time and roughly 4.5% taken by the ten largest. The sample taken for sequencing was PBMCs or T cells enriched from blood (not recorded which). These receptors were collected from a woman aged 45-60 years who had recovered from COVID-19.

This rearrangement joins TRBV2 to TRBJ1-5; D unclear. Germline CDR1 reads SNHLY; CDR2 reads FYNNEI. Trimming pared 4 bases from V and 9 bases from J, leaving 16 bases between. This CDR3 is 14 amino acids long. The CDR3 reads CASSVEPLLGPQHF. Written as DNA, the CDR3 is TGTGCCAGCAGTGTCGAACCCCTTCTAGGGCCCCAGCATTTT.

This rearrangement joins TRBV5-1 to TRBJ2-1; tentatively, D is TRBD1 (6 bases). V shed 0 bases and J shed 8 bases, with 12 bases lying between them. The germline gives CDR1 SGHRS, CDR2 YFSETQ. This CDR3 comprises 14 residues. The CDR3 here is CASSLVQGWDEQFF. The CDR3 region has the DNA TGCGCCAGCAGCTTGGTACAGGGATGGGATGAGCAGTTCTTC.

The rearrangement joins TRBV27 to TRBJ1-6, with D maybe TRBD1 (5 bases). The CDR3 has 15 amino acids. The V end was cut by 8 bases, the J end by 10 bases, with 21 bases between. CDR1 MNHEY and CDR2 SMNVEV come from the germline V gene (reference sequence). The chain's CDR3 is CASSSGGGRRSPLHF. CDR3 nucleotides: TGTGCCAGCTCTTCCGGCGGGGGGAGGCGATCACCCCTCCACTTT.

This rearrangement joins TRBV28 to TRBJ1-2, with 9 bases aligning to TRBD1. The germline gives CDR1 MDHEN, CDR2 SYDVKM. The CDR3 spans 17 residues. V lost 8 bases and J lost 6; bases outside the gene matches: 19. The CDR3 sequence: CASLSDRDRDGEDGYTF. The CDR3 DNA follows: TGTGCCAGCCTTAGTGACCGGGACAGGGATGGAGAGGATGGCTACACCTTC.

CDR3 DNA: TGTGCCAGCTCAATGAGGGTCGAGACCCAGTACTTC. It translates to CASSMRVETQYF. The chain has TRBV18 and TRBJ2-5, with a weak D call TRBD2 (5 bases). Germline CDR1 reads KGHSH; CDR2 reads LQKENI. The CDR3 extends over 12 amino acids. V was clipped by 5 bases and J by 5 bases, with 9 bases between them.

The V gene is TRBV19, the J gene TRBJ1-2; no reliable D call. The CDR3 spans 12 residues. CDR1 is LNHDA, CDR2 SQIVND, per germline (reference sequence). Trimming stripped 5 bases from V and 4 bases from J, with 8 bases between. The CDR3 here is CASSQEVYGYTF. Written as DNA, the CDR3 is TGTGCCAGTAGTCAAGAGGTCTATGGCTACACCTTC.

A few counts support this clone. This chain joins TRBV7-9 and TRBJ2-3, with a possible D match to TRBD2 (6 bases). The CDR3 is 14 amino acids. V was trimmed by 6 bases and J by 9 bases, leaving 19 bases between them. Germline lookup yields CDR1 SEHNR and CDR2 FQNEAQ (reference sequence). CDR3 sequence: CASSPQAGLDTQYF. The CDR3 region has the DNA TGTGCCAGCAGTCCTCAAGCGGGTTTAGACACGCAGTATTTT.

The J gene is TRBJ2-6, the V gene TRBV28; possibly TRBD2 for D (6 bases). This CDR3 has 16 amino acids. Trimming pared 5 bases from V and 0 bases from J, leaving 11 bases between. Germline CDR1 reads MDHEN; CDR2 reads SYDVKM. The CDR3 here is CASSAGSPSGANVLTF. Here the CDR3 DNA reads TGTGCCAGCAGTGCGGGGTCCCCCTCTGGGGCCAACGTCCTGACTTTC.

J is TRBJ2-2 and V is TRBV19, with 10 bases that match TRBD1. The length of the CDR3 is 17 residues. After removal of 4 bases from V and 5 bases from J, the junction contained 10 bases not matched to a gene. Germline V CDR1 and CDR2: LNHDA, SQIVND (reference sequence). The CDR3 region is CASSTGLGQGPTGELFF. CDR3 in DNA: TGTGCCAGTAGTACCGGGTTGGGACAGGGGCCTACCGGGGAGCTGTTTTTT.

Only one count was recorded for this clone. This chain uses TRBV4-1 with TRBJ1-1, with D hard to call. The V gene's germline CDR1 is MGHRA and CDR2 YSYEKL. This CDR3 is built from 15 residues. The germline V and J ends were trimmed by 4 bases and 2 bases, with 14 bases remaining between them. In DNA, the CDR3 is TGCGCCAGCAGCCTATACGATCTACTCAACACTGAAGCTTTCTTT. It translates to CASSLYDLLNTEAFF.

The V and J genes are TRBV2 and TRBJ2-2; TRBD2 is a possible D gene (6 bases). Germline-derived CDR1 and CDR2 are SNHLY and FYNNEI. V was pared by 8 bases and J by 4 bases, with 14 bases between. The CDR3 runs 14 residues. Here the CDR3 reads CASLPGLPTGELFF. The CDR3 nucleotides read TGTGCCAGCTTACCGGGACTCCCCACCGGGGAGCTGTTTTTT. Together with reference TRBV2 and TRBJ2-2, the CDR3 gives the full variable domain: EPEVTQTPSHQVTQMGQEVILRCVPISNHLYFYWYRQILGQKVEFLVSFYNNEISEKSEIFDDQFSVERPDGSNFTLKIRSTKLEDSAMYFCASLPGLPTGELFFGEGSRLTVL.

This chain joins TRBV27 and TRBJ2-5; D is ambiguous. Germline CDR1 reads MNHEY; CDR2 reads SMNVEV (reference sequence). The CDR3 consists of 11 residues. Trimming left V 7 bases short and J 0 bases short, with 3 bases between. The CDR3 region is CASTNQETQYF. As DNA, the CDR3 is TGTGCCAGCACTAACCAAGAGACCCAGTACTTC.